The next 14 T cell receptor beta chains were all read from a single sample in a study of blood T cell repertoires in COVID-19. Assay: immunoSEQ multiplex PCR; the TCRdb copy retains only in-frame clones and omits some. The repertoire holds roughly 95,000 clones, with over 70% as singletons. Sequencing used peripheral blood. Source of these receptors: a man between 60 and 75 years old with acute or convalescent COVID-19.

This clone has more than one count but fewer than ten. The CDR3 spells CASSTATGTGELFF. The CDR3 nucleotides are TGTGCCAGTAGTACCGCAACAGGGACCGGGGAGCTGTTTTTT. The chain uses TRBV19 and TRBJ2-2; weak D call: TRBD1 (6 bases). Germline CDR1 reads LNHDA; CDR2 reads SQIVND (reference sequence). Trimming left V 4 bases short and J 5 bases short, with 11 bases between. This CDR3 is 14 amino acids long.

This sequence joins TRBV7-3 and TRBJ2-7; 10 bases agree with TRBD2. This CDR3 is built from 15 residues. J was trimmed by 2 bases and V by 5 bases; bases with no gene match: 6. Germline assignment: CDR1 SGHTA and CDR2 FQGTGA. As DNA, the CDR3 is TGTGCCAGCAGCATTAGCGGGGGGCCTCCCTACGAGCAGTACTTC. This encodes CASSISGGPPYEQYF.

The J gene is TRBJ1-1, the V gene TRBV5-1; perhaps TRBD1 as D (5 bases). Germline V CDR1 and CDR2: SGHRS, YFSETQ. The length of the CDR3 is 14 residues. Trimming cost V 4 bases and J 3 bases, with 13 bases left between them. This CDR3 is CASSGSGGYTEAFF. The CDR3 coding sequence is TGCGCCAGCAGCGGTAGCGGGGGGTACACTGAAGCTTTCTTT.

The rearrangement links TRBV6-2 or TRBV6-3 to TRBJ2-2; possible D gene TRBD2, 5 bases. CDR1 is MNHEY and CDR2 is SVGEGT in the germline V gene. Trimming cost V 0 bases and J 5 bases, with 10 bases left between them. The CDR3 is made up of 15 amino acids. The CDR3 protein is CASSYSGLATGELFF. CDR3 nucleotides: TGTGCCAGCAGTTACTCTGGGCTAGCAACCGGGGAGCTGTTTTTT.

V and J are TRBV7-8 and TRBJ1-1; 9 bases are shared with TRBD1. V was clipped by 1 base and J by 4 bases; unmatched bases: 7. From germline, CDR1 is SGHVS and CDR2 FQNEAQ. The CDR3 runs to 16 residues. The CDR3 DNA follows: TGTGCCAGCAGCTTAGGAGACAGGGGGATATCCACTGAAGCTTTCTTT. Amino acid sequence: CASSLGDRGISTEAFF.

The V and J genes are TRBV27 and TRBJ2-5, with TRBD1 matching over 11 bases. The J segment lost 7 bases and the V segment lost 6 bases, leaving 16 bases of the junction unmatched. Germline CDR1 and CDR2: MNHEY and SMNVEV (reference sequence). The length of the CDR3 is 17 residues. DNA for the CDR3: TGTGCCAGCAGCCCAACTCCCGGGACAGGGGGACGTGTGACCCAGTACTTC. Encoded protein: CASSPTPGTGGRVTQYF.

CDR3 bases: TGTGCCACCAGCAGAGATAGCGGCAGGCAGAGCTATGGCTACACCTTC. It yields the protein CATSRDSGRQSYGYTF. V and J are TRBV15 and TRBJ1-2; D is unclear. The V gene lost 0 bases and the J gene lost 4 bases, with 15 bases spanning the gap. This CDR3 is 16 amino acids long. Looked up from germline, CDR1 is LNHNV and CDR2 is YYDKDF (reference sequence).

J is TRBJ1-6 and V is TRBV10-3; 7 nucleotides agree with TRBD1. V shed 6 bases and J 0 bases; nucleotides not matched to a gene: 5. The CDR3 is 16 amino acids. Germline V CDR1 and CDR2: ENHRY, SYGVKD. Here the CDR3 reads CAIRPGQSSYNSPLHF. CDR3 DNA: TGTGCCATCAGGCCGGGACAGAGCTCCTATAATTCACCCCTCCACTTT.

The rearrangement uses TRBV9 and TRBJ1-2; the D is unclear. CDR3 length: 13 amino acids. Germline-derived CDR1 and CDR2 are SGDLS and YYNGEE. The V end lost 4 bases, the J end lost 4 bases, and 11 bases lay between the germline ends. The CDR3 DNA follows: TGTGCCAGCAGCTCTCGAACGGGCTATGGCTACACCTTC. Translation: CASSSRTGYGYTF. The variable domain in full, with the rest retrieved from reference TRBV9 and TRBJ1-2, is DSGVTQTPKHLITATGQRVTLRCSPRSGDLSVYWYQQSLDQGLQFLIQYYNGEERAKGNILERFSAQQFPDLHSELNLSSLELGDSALYFCASSSRTGYGYTFGSGTRLTVV.

V is TRBV12-3 or TRBV12-4 and J is TRBJ1-2; a possible D gene is TRBD1 (5 bases). V shed 3 bases and J shed 4 bases, with 9 bases lying between them. The CDR3 runs to 13 residues. The chain's CDR3 is CASSLGGTYGYTF. The DNA for the CDR3 is TGTGCCAGCAGTTTGGGGGGGACCTATGGCTACACCTTC.

The rearrangement joins TRBV11-2 to TRBJ1-1, with 8 bases that match TRBD1. Germline-derived CDR1 and CDR2 are SGHAT and FQNNGV. After removal of 2 bases from V and 4 bases from J, the junction contained 6 bases not matched to a gene. The CDR3 consists of 15 residues. The CDR3 DNA is TGTGCCAGCAGCTTATCCGGGACAGGCTTCACTGAAGCTTTCTTT. Translated, it gives CASSLSGTGFTEAFF.

The chain uses TRBV5-1 and TRBJ2-3; the match to TRBD1 covers 7 bases. The J segment lost 13 bases and the V segment lost 5 bases, leaving 10 bases of the junction unmatched. Germline CDR1 reads SGHRS; CDR2 reads YFSETQ. The CDR3 spans 12 residues. The CDR3 sequence: CASSPGTETKYF. For the CDR3, the DNA is TGCGCCAGCAGTCCCGGGACAGAGACGAAGTATTTT.

This chain's CDR3 is CASSSSSWTSGKQFF. CDR3 in DNA: TGTGCCAGCAGCTCTTCGTCCTGGACTAGCGGGAAGCAGTTCTTC. This sequence joins TRBV7-2 and TRBJ2-1; 12 positions agree with TRBD2. Trimming at V came to 4 bases and at J to 11 bases, leaving 9 bases not matched to a gene. CDR1 and CDR2 (germline): SGHTA, FQGNSA. The CDR3 covers 15 residues.

This chain uses TRBV3-1 (or the pseudogene TRBV3-2) with TRBJ2-1, with 9 bases fitting TRBD2. Germline lookup yields CDR1 LGHDT and CDR2 YNNKEL (reference sequence). Trimming at V came to 3 bases and at J to 8 bases, leaving 5 bases not matched to a gene. The CDR3 is made up of 14 amino acids. The CDR3 DNA sequence: TGTGCCAGCAGCCAGGGGCGGGAGGGTTATGAGCAGTTCTTC. It specifies CASSQGREGYEQFF.